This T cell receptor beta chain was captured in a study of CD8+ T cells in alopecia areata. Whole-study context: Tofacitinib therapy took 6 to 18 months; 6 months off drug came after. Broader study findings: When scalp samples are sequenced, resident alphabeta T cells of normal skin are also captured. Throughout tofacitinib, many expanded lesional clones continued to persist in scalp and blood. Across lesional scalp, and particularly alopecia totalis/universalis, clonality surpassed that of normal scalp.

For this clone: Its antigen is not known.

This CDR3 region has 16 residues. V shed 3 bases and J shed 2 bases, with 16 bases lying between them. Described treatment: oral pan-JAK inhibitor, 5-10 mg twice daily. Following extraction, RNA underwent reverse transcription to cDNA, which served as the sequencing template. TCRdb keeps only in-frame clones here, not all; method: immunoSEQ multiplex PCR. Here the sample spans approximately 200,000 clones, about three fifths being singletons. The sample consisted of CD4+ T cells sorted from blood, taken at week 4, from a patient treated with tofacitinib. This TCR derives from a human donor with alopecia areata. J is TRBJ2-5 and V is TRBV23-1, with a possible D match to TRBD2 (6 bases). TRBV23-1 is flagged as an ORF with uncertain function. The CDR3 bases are TGCGCCAGCAGTCACCCCGCGGGGCAGGGTCAAGAGACCCAGTACTTC. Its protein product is CASSHPAGQGQETQYF.